This TCR beta chain was captured by sequencing in a study of CD8+CD57+ T cells in acquired aplastic anemia. This clonotype has a handful of counts. Since no conserved phenylalanine or tryptophan closes the CDR3, a read error is the likely cause. CDR1 is SGDLS and CDR2 is YYNGEE in the germline V gene. The CDR3 is made up of 13 amino acids. The use of genomic DNA as template underpinned the TCR beta VDJ and CDR3 profiling. TCRdb re-analysed the reads in MiXCR, keeping a single row per CDR3 protein. The sample lists 120,000 or so distinct CDR3 sequences; roughly 50% were seen once. The rearrangement joins TRBV9 to TRBJ2-6; the D gene is possibly TRBD1 (5 bases). The TCR sequence derives from a human donor in good health, serving as a control. Sample: sorted CD4+, CD8+, or CD8+CD57+ T cells (not recorded which) from PBMCs. The CDR3 DNA is TGCGCCAGCAGCGTATCGTACAGGCCCGTCCTGACTCTC. It translates to CASSVSYRPVLTL.